This T cell receptor beta chain was profiled in a study of shared clonotypes between healthy human individuals. Sequencing of unsorted PBMC DNA was carried out using ten immunoSEQ deep assay plates. The method was immunoSEQ multiplex PCR; TCRdb's version includes in-frame clones alone and lacks a portion of them. The table records about 600,000 clones, about 80% of them present only once. Adult Caucasians living in Nashville, Tennessee made up all of the donors. Findings of the study overall: Since donors were few, the genetic and exposure-history diversity represented was limited. An anticipated effect of sequencing depth on clonotype sharing among donors was recognized.

Points on this clone: The target antigen is unknown.

The CDR3 runs to 14 residues. CDR1 is ENHRY, CDR2 SYGVKD, per germline. V lost 3 bases and J 0 bases, leaving 5 bases between the germline ends. Sequencing used PBMCs. The TCR comes from a woman aged 40-49 years in good health. Some clones in this sample may be carry-over from other donors' samples. V and J are TRBV10-3 and TRBJ2-2; no definite D call. CDR3: CAISDLANTGELFF. CDR3 nucleotides: TGTGCCATCAGTGATTTGGCGAACACCGGGGAGCTGTTTTTT.